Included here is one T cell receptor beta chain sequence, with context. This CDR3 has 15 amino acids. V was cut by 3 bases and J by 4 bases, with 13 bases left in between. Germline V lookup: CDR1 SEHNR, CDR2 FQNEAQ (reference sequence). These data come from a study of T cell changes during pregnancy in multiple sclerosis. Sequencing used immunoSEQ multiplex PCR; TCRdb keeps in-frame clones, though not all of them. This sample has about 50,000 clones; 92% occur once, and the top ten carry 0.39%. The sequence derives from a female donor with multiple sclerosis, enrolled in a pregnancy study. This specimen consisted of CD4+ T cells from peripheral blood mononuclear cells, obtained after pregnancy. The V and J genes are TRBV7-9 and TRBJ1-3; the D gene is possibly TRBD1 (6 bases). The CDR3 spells CASSLGGLSGNTIYF. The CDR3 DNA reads TGTGCCAGCAGCTTGGGGGGGCTCTCAGGAAACACCATATATTTT.